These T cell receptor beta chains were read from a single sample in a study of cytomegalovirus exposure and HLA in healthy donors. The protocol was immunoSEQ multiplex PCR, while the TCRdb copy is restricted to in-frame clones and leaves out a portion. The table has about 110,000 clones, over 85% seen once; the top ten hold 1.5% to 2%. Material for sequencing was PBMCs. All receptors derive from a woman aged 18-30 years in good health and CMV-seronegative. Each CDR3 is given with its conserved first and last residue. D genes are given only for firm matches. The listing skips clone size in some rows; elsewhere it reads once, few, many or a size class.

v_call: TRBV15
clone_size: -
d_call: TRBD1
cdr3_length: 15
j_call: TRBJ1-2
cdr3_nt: TGTGCCACCAGCAGAGATCGGACAGGGAACTATGGCTACACCTTC
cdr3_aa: CATSRDRTGNYGYTF

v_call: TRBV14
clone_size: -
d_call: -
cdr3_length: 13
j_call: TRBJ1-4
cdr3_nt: TGTGCCAGCAGCCCACGGACAGCTGAAAAACTGTTTTTT
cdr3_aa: CASSPRTAEKLFF

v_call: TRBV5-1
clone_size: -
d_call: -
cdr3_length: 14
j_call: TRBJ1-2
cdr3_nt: TGCGCCAGCAGCTTATCCGAGGGAGGCTATGGCTACACCTTC
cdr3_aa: CASSLSEGGYGYTF

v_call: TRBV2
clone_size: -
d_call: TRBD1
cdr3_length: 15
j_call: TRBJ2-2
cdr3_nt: TGTGCCACCCAGGGACAGGCCCCGGACACCGGGGAGCTGTTTTTT
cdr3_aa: CATQGQAPDTGELFF

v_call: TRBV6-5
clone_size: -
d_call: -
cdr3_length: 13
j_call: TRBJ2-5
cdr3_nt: TGTGCCAGCAGTTACAGGGGAGGAGAGACCCAGTACTTC
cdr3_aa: CASSYRGGETQYF

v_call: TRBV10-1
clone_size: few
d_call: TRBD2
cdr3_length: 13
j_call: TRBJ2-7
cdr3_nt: TGCGCCAGCAGTAAACTAGCGGGAGGCGAGCAGTACTTC
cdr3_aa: CASSKLAGGEQYF

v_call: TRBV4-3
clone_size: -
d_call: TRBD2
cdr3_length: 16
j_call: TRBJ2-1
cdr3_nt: TGCGCCAGCAGCCAAGAACTAGCGTCCTCCTACAATGAGCAGTTCTTC
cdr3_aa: CASSQELASSYNEQFF

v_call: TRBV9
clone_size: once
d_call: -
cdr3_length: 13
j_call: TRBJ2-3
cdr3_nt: TGTGCCAGCAGCGTAGTAGAGTCAGATACGCAGTATTTT
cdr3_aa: CASSVVESDTQYF

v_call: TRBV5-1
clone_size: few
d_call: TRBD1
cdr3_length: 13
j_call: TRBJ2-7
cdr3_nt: TGCGCCAGCAGCACGAGGACAGGGGGCGAGCAGTACTTC
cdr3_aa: CASSTRTGGEQYF

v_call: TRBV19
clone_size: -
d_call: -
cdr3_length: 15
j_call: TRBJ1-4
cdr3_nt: TGTGCCAGTAGTTCTTTGACAGGCCCTAATGAAAAACTGTTTTTT
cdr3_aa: CASSSLTGPNEKLFF

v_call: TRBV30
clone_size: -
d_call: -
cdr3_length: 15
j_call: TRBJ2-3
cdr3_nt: TGTGCCTGGAGTACGGACAGTCTCAGCACAGATACGCAGTATTTT
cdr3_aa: CAWSTDSLSTDTQYF

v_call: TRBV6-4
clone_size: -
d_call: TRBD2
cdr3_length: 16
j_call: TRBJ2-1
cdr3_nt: TGTGCCAGCAGTGACTCGCGAGGGAGGGACTACAATGAGCAGTTCTTC
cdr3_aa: CASSDSRGRDYNEQFF

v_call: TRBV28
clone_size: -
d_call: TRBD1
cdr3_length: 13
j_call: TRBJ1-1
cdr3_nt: TGTGCAGTGTACAGGGGGGGGTATTCTGAAGCTTTCTTT
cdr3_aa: CAVYRGGYSEAFF

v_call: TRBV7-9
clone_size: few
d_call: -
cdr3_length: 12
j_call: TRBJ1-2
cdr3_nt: TGTGCCAGCAGCCAGGAAAACTATGGCTACACCTTC
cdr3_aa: CASSQENYGYTF

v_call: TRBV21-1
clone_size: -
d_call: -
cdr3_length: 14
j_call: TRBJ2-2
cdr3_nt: TGTGCCAGCAGAAGTAGAGGGGGCTCCGGGGAGCTGTTTTTT
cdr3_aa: CASRSRGGSGELFF

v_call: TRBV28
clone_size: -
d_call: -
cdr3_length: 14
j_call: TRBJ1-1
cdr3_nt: TGTGCCAGCAGCTCGGACGGACAGAACACTGAAGCTTTCTTT
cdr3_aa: CASSSDGQNTEAFF

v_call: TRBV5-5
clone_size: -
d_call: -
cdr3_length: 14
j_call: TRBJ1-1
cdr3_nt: TGTGCCAGCAGCTTGAGGGTGGGGAGCACTGAAGCTTTCTTT
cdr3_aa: CASSLRVGSTEAFF